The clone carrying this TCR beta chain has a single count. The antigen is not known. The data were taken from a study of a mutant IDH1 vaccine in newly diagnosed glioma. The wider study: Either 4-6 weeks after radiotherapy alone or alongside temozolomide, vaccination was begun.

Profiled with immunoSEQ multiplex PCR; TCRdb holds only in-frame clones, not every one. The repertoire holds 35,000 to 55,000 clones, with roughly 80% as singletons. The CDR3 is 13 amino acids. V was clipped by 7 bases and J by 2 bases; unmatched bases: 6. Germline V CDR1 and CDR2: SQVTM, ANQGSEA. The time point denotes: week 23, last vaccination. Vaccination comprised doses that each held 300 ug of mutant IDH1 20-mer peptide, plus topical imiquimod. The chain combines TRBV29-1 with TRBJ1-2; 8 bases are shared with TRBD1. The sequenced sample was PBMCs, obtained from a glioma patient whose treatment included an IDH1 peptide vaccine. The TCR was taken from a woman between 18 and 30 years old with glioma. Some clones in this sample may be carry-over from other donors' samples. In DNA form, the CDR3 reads TGCAGCGCCGTTGACAGGGGCAACTATGGCTACACCTTC. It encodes CSAVDRGNYGYTF.